The 29 T cell receptor beta chains below come from one sample, sequenced in a study of graft-versus-host responses after intestinal transplantation. The study plated approximately 200,000 CFSE-labeled responders with approximately 200,000 irradiated, violet-dye-labeled stimulators. Clones were read by immunoSEQ multiplex PCR, and TCRdb kept only the in-frame ones, dropping some. The sample includes 17,000 or so clones, about two fifths of them seen just once. The sample consisted of alloreactive CD8+ T cells from a mixed lymphocyte reaction culture, taken before intestinal transplant. Subset of the sample: CFSE-low proliferating T cells sorted from roughly six-day pre-transplant mixed lymphocyte reaction (GvH or HvG direction). The receptors were sampled from a human patient who received an intestinal transplant.

This clone has only a few counts. V and J are TRBV2 and TRBJ2-7; D is ambiguous. V was shortened by 7 bases and J by 3 bases, with 10 bases between the two germline ends. The CDR3 has 12 amino acids. Germline CDR1 and CDR2: SNHLY and FYNNEI. The CDR3 here is CASKVIYYEQYF. CDR3 DNA: TGTGCCAGCAAAGTTATCTACTACGAGCAGTACTTC.

This clone occurred a few times. The rearrangement links TRBV6-9 to TRBJ2-5; a weak D match, TRBD2 (5 bases). With 4 bases removed from V and 3 bases from J, the gap between germline ends came to 9 bases. Germline CDR1 is MNHGY and CDR2 is SVAAGI. The CDR3 spans 13 residues. CDR3 protein: CASSSSGEETQYF. The DNA for the CDR3 is TGTGCCAGCAGTTCCAGCGGAGAAGAGACCCAGTACTTC.

The gene calls are TRBV4-1 and TRBJ2-2; D possibly matches TRBD1 or TRBD2 (5 bases each). The CDR3 has 16 residues. In germline, CDR1 is MGHRA, CDR2 YSYEKL. Trimming removed 2 bases at V and 0 bases at J, with 10 bases between. CDR3 in DNA: TGCGCCAGCAGCCAATTCGGGGCAGCGAACACCGGGGAGCTGTTTTTT. Amino acid sequence: CASSQFGAANTGELFF.

In its sample, this clone was seen a few times. The V and J genes are TRBV7-9 and TRBJ2-1; TRBD1 might be the D (5 bases). The CDR3 totals 15 residues. Trimming took off 8 bases at V and 0 bases at J, with 14 bases between the two ends. Germline CDR1 reads SEHNR; CDR2 reads FQNEAQ (reference sequence). The CDR3 here is CASLDIPYSYNEQFF. The CDR3 DNA follows: TGTGCCAGCCTGGACATCCCATACTCCTACAATGAGCAGTTCTTC.

The chain uses TRBV27 and TRBJ1-3; 9 bases are shared with TRBD1. Germline CDR1 is MNHEY and CDR2 is SMNVEV (reference sequence). The CDR3 spans 16 residues. CDR3 amino acids: CARGTGPIRSGNTIYF. The CDR3 coding sequence is TGTGCAAGAGGGACAGGGCCGATACGCTCTGGAAACACCATATATTTT.

The rearrangement links TRBV27 to TRBJ2-1, with TRBD2 identical over 9 bases. Looked up from germline, CDR1 is MNHEY and CDR2 is SMNVEV (reference sequence). The CDR3 length is 14 residues. Trimming at V came to 5 bases and at J to 7 bases, leaving 6 bases not matched to a gene. The CDR3 sequence is CASSLGLAVNEQFF. Here the CDR3 DNA reads TGTGCCAGCAGTCTGGGACTAGCAGTAAATGAGCAGTTCTTC.

This clone was counted a few times. The gene calls are TRBV5-4 and TRBJ1-2; D is unresolved. The CDR3 runs to 13 residues. The V end was cut by 0 bases, the J end by 2 bases, with 5 bases between. Germline-derived CDR1 and CDR2 are SGHNT and YYREEE (reference sequence). The CDR3 DNA is TGTGCCAGCAGCTTGGGTCGGAACTATGGCTACACCTTC. It yields the protein CASSLGRNYGYTF.

This chain connects TRBV5-1 to TRBJ1-2, with D maybe TRBD1 (5 bases). There are 14 residues in the CDR3. Trimming took off 4 bases at V and 5 bases at J, with 15 bases between the two ends. From germline, CDR1 is SGHRS and CDR2 YFSETQ. The CDR3 region has the DNA TGCGCCAGCAGCGTAGGGGACGGGGGATATGGCTACACCTTC. Encoded protein: CASSVGDGGYGYTF. Using reference TRBV5-1 and TRBJ1-2 for the parts outside the CDR3, the full variable domain is KAGVTQTPRYLIKTRGQQVTLSCSPISGHRSVSWYQQTPGQGLQFLFEYFSETQRNKGNFPGRFSGRQFSNSRSEMNVSTLELGDSALYLCASSVGDGGYGYTFGSGTRLTVV.

This clone was counted only a few times. V usage is TRBV12-2 and J usage is TRBJ2-3; the DNA was not used to check the table's D call, TRBD2. TRBV12-2 is termed a pseudogene. There are 14 residues in the CDR3. This chain's CDR3 is CASRLTSGHNTQYF. The CDR3 DNA sequence: TGTGCAAGTCGCTTGACTAGCGGGCATAATACGCAGTATTTT.

This chain joins TRBV28 and TRBJ2-2; D might be TRBD1 (5 bases). The CDR3 is 14 residues long. The V end lost 9 bases, the J end lost 8 bases, and 19 bases lay between the germline ends. The V gene's germline CDR1 is MDHEN and CDR2 SYDVKM. This CDR3 reads CASAHTGFSGELFF. The CDR3 DNA sequence: TGTGCCAGTGCCCATACAGGTTTCTCTGGGGAGCTGTTTTTT.

This clone occurred a few times. The J gene is TRBJ2-1, the V gene TRBV6-1; D gene unclear. This CDR3 is built from 10 residues. Germline CDR1 and CDR2: MNHNS and SASEGT. V lost 8 bases and J lost 12, with 11 bases in between. The CDR3 bases are TGTGCCAGCCTCCAATTGCGGCAGTTCTTC. As protein: CASLQLRQFF.

This clone was observed a handful of times. The chain joins TRBV19 to TRBJ2-3; TRBD2 agrees at 12 bases. The length of the CDR3 is 16 residues. The germline V gene has CDR1 LNHDA and CDR2 SQIVND (reference sequence). V lost 5 bases, J lost 4 bases, and 7 bases stayed unmatched. CDR3 sequence reads: CASSLTSGSFADTQYF. CDR3 nucleotides: TGTGCCAGTAGTCTGACTAGCGGGAGCTTTGCAGATACGCAGTATTTT.

The gene calls are TRBV5-8 and TRBJ1-1, with a tentative D call TRBD1 (6 bases). The V and J ends lost 0 bases and 4 bases respectively, with 16 bases between them. The CDR3 runs 16 residues. The germline gives CDR1 SGHTS, CDR2 YDEGEE. The CDR3 region has the DNA TGTGCCAGCAGCTTGGCTTGGGGGGCTAAGAGCACTGAAGCTTTCTTT. It yields the protein CASSLAWGAKSTEAFF.

This chain connects TRBV10-3 to TRBJ2-7; tentatively, D is TRBD1 or TRBD2 (5 bases each). Trimming pared 6 bases from V and 0 bases from J, leaving 15 bases between. CDR1 and CDR2 from the germline V gene are ENHRY and SYGVKD. The CDR3 covers 15 residues. CDR3 sequence: CAISLRGTTSYEQYF. The CDR3 DNA reads TGTGCCATCAGCCTGAGGGGCACGACCTCCTACGAGCAGTACTTC.

The J gene is TRBJ2-7, the V gene TRBV6-5; D remains ambiguous. Germline lookup yields CDR1 MNHEY and CDR2 SVGAGI. Trimming shortened V by 4 bases and J by 2 bases, and 3 bases separated the two germline ends. The CDR3 consists of 11 residues. The CDR3 sequence is CASSSTYEQYF. CDR3 DNA: TGTGCCAGCAGTTCGACCTACGAGCAGTACTTC.

This chain uses TRBV4-3 with TRBJ2-3; D may be TRBD1 (6 bases). This CDR3 is built from 15 residues. CDR1 is LGHNA, CDR2 YSLEER, per germline. Trimming shortened V by 3 bases and J by 2 bases, and 12 bases separated the two germline ends. The chain's CDR3 is CASSQNREPTDTQYF. Here the CDR3 DNA reads TGCGCCAGCAGCCAGAACAGGGAACCCACAGATACGCAGTATTTT.

The chain recombines TRBV6-5 with TRBJ1-1; maybe TRBD1 (5 bases). Germline V gives CDR1 MNHEY, CDR2 SVGAGI. V was cut by 0 bases and J by 11 bases, with 13 bases left in between. The CDR3 loop spans 13 amino acids. CDR3 loop: CASSYSLGTEAFF. The CDR3 nucleotides read TGTGCCAGCAGTTACTCGCTAGGGACCGAGGCTTTCTTT.

There are a few counts of this clone. V is TRBV21-1 and J is TRBJ2-4; TRBD2 is the table's D call and was not checked against the DNA. TRBV21-1 is a pseudogene. The CDR3 loop spans 15 amino acids. In nucleotides, the CDR3 is TGTGCCAGCAGCAAAGTGTCGGCGGGGGGGAACATTCAGTACTTC. Residues: CASSKVSAGGNIQYF.

As for this clone: Compared with germline, one end of the junction differs, possibly owing to a read error. The rearrangement uses TRBV7-3 and TRBJ1-6, with 9 positions matching TRBD1. The CDR3 is 17 residues long. In germline, CDR1 is SGHTA, CDR2 FQGTGA. CDR3 in amino acids: CASSQDRGNGYNSPLHF. CDR3 sequence (DNA): TGTGCCAGCAGTCAGGACAGGGGTAATGGCTATAATTCGCCCCTCCACTTT.

This clone was seen a few times. The gene calls are TRBV4-3 and TRBJ2-3, with D possibly being TRBD1 (5 bases). Germline assignment: CDR1 LGHNA and CDR2 YSLEER. Trimming stripped 1 base from V and 6 bases from J, with 11 bases between. The CDR3 has 14 residues. Here the CDR3 reads CASSQGQGSDTQYF. CDR3 in DNA: TGCGCCAGCAGCCAAGGGCAGGGTTCGGATACGCAGTATTTT.

This clone was observed a handful of times. The rearrangement links TRBV7-9 to TRBJ2-2, with D perhaps TRBD2 (6 bases). Deletions cut 3 bases from V and 5 bases from J, with 16 bases between. The CDR3 sequence is 16 residues long. In germline, CDR1 is SEHNR, CDR2 FQNEAQ (reference sequence). CDR3 bases: TGTGCCAGCAGCTTGCTGGAGGGCACATGGACCGGGGAGCTGTTTTTT. Protein product: CASSLLEGTWTGELFF.

The chain recombines TRBV27 with TRBJ1-1; D might be TRBD1 (5 bases). This CDR3 is built from 16 residues. Per germline, CDR1 MNHEY and CDR2 SMNVEV (reference sequence). Trimming took 8 bases from V and 10 from J, leaving 29 bases between them. The CDR3 nucleotides read TGTGCCAGCGGAGAAGGGCTGCAGGGCCCAGCATTCGGAGCTTTCTTT. Residues: CASGEGLQGPAFGAFF.

By its share, this clone is medium-sized. The chain combines TRBV27 with TRBJ2-1; perhaps D is TRBD1 or TRBD2 (5 bases each). The CDR3 is made up of 13 amino acids. Trimming pared 1 base from V and 5 bases from J, leaving 6 bases between. Germline values: CDR1 MNHEY, CDR2 SMNVEV (reference sequence). CDR3 amino acids: CASSLLGHNEQFF. The CDR3 DNA reads as TGTGCCAGCAGTTTATTGGGACACAATGAGCAGTTCTTC.

This clone appeared a single time. The chain joins TRBV28 to TRBJ1-2; D possibly corresponds to TRBD1 (6 bases). Looked up from germline, CDR1 is MDHEN and CDR2 is SYDVKM. This CDR3 is 15 amino acids long. The germline V and J ends were trimmed by 5 bases and 5 bases, with 18 bases remaining between them. CDR3 loop: CASSRGHTTPYGYTF. The CDR3 DNA is TGTGCCAGCAGTCGGGGACACACCACCCCATATGGCTACACCTTC.

This clone was recorded a few times. The rearrangement joins TRBV13 to TRBJ2-1; the match to TRBD2 covers 8 bases. The CDR3 consists of 15 residues. V shed 0 bases and J 4 bases; nucleotides not matched to a gene: 2. Germline lookup yields CDR1 PRHDT and CDR2 FYEKMQ (reference sequence). In DNA, the CDR3 is TGTGCCAGCAGCTTAGGGGCTAGCGGGTACAATGAGCAGTTCTTC. Residues: CASSLGASGYNEQFF.

This clone was counted a few times. This chain links TRBV28 with TRBJ2-7; weak D call: TRBD2 (6 bases). CDR1 is MDHEN and CDR2 is SYDVKM in the germline V gene. The length of the CDR3 is 15 residues. V was trimmed by 6 bases and J by 4 bases, leaving 19 bases between them. The CDR3 protein is CASRLDGGSMYEQYF. The CDR3 nucleotides read TGTGCCAGCAGACTTGACGGAGGGTCTATGTACGAGCAGTACTTC.

This chain links TRBV5-1 with TRBJ1-6; D gene uncertain. The germline V and J ends were trimmed by 4 bases and 8 bases, with 13 bases remaining between them. Germline CDR1 reads SGHRS; CDR2 reads YFSETQ. This CDR3 is 14 amino acids long. CDR3 sequence (DNA): TGCGCCAGCAGCCACGTCGGCGGGCATTCACCCCTCCACTTT. Amino acid sequence: CASSHVGGHSPLHF.

This clone was seen a handful of times. The rearrangement uses TRBV5-6 and TRBJ1-1; D uncertain. The germline V and J ends were trimmed by 1 base and 1 base, with 5 bases remaining between them. The germline gives CDR1 SGHDT, CDR2 YYEEEE. This CDR3 is 13 amino acids long. The CDR3 loop reads CASSLFGNTEAFF. CDR3 nucleotide sequence: TGTGCCAGCAGCTTGTTCGGGAACACTGAAGCTTTCTTT.

The chain couples TRBV6-6 to TRBJ1-1; 7 positions agree with TRBD1. The CDR3 length is 13 residues. The germline V gene encodes CDR1 MNHNY and CDR2 SVGAGI (reference sequence). Losses at the gene ends were 5 bases for V and 3 bases for J; bases not matched to a gene: 3. CDR3 sequence (DNA): TGTGCCAGCAGTCCAGGACAGGACACTGAAGCTTTCTTT. Amino acids: CASSPGQDTEAFF.